One and the same sample provided the 3 T cell receptor beta chains below, sequenced in a study of beta chain features in type 1 diabetes. Every bit of the isolated RNA underwent reverse transcription, so sequencing read expressed TCRB transcripts. Here immunoSEQ multiplex PCR was the method, and the copy in TCRdb shows in-frame clones only, minus some. The sample shows 620,000 or so clones, around 16% of them seen only once. The specimen was naive CD4+ T cells from blood. All receptors come from a man younger than 30 in good health.

This clone was counted between two and nine times. Here the CDR3 DNA reads TGTGCCAGCAGTGAATCATCAGCGGGAGGTCCCTACGAGCAGTACTTC. The encoded protein is CASSESSAGGPYEQYF. The chain combines TRBV25-1 with TRBJ2-7; 9 nucleotides match TRBD2. The CDR3 has 16 amino acids. CDR1 is MGHDK and CDR2 is SYGVNS in the germline V gene. Trimming took 1 base from V and 2 from J; bases not matched to a gene: 6.

The chain is built from TRBV5-4 and TRBJ1-1, with D possibly matching TRBD1 (6 bases). The V gene lost 4 bases and the J gene lost 7 bases, with 20 bases spanning the gap. Per germline, CDR1 SGHNT and CDR2 YYREEE (reference sequence). This CDR3 is built from 15 residues. The CDR3 DNA reads as TGTGCCAGCAGCCCCGACCCCTGGACAGCGAGTGAAGCTTTCTTT. It specifies CASSPDPWTASEAFF.

V and J are TRBV4-1 and TRBJ1-3; 8 positions agree with TRBD1. CDR3 length: 17 residues. The V gene's germline CDR1 is MGHRA and CDR2 YSYEKL. Trimming removed 1 base from V and 0 bases from J; junction bases left unmatched: 5. The chain's CDR3 is CASSQGQGRPSGNTIYF. The CDR3, as DNA: TGCGCCAGCAGCCAAGGACAGGGGCGTCCCTCTGGAAACACCATATATTTT.